This is a list of T cell receptor beta chains from one sample in a study of cytomegalovirus exposure and HLA in healthy donors. Clones were sequenced by immunoSEQ multiplex PCR, and TCRdb holds only the in-frame ones, with some missing. The sample lists more than 85,000 clones, less than 80% occurring once. What was sequenced was PBMCs. Source of these receptors: a man between 40 and 49 years old in good health and CMV-seronegative. The CDR3 runs from the conserved cysteine through the conserved F or W. Each record gives: clone size, D gene, J gene, V gene, CDR3 DNA, CDR3 protein. The D gene is left open where the match is weak. A clone size is listed for some rows: how often the clone was seen (once, few, many), or a class if it is expanded.

size: -; D: -; J: TRBJ2-7; V: TRBV18; DNA: TGTGCCAGCTCACCGTTTGACAGTACCTACGAGCAGTACTTC; CDR3: CASSPFDSTYEQYF
size: -; D: -; J: TRBJ2-4; V: TRBV19; DNA: TGTGCCAGTAGTATAAGAGAGGCCAAAAACATTCAGTACTTC; CDR3: CASSIREAKNIQYF
size: -; D: -; J: TRBJ1-6; V: TRBV11-1; DNA: TGTGCCAGCAGCTTATTCCCAGGTAATTCACCCCTCCACTTT; CDR3: CASSLFPGNSPLHF
size: -; D: TRBD1; J: TRBJ2-7; V: TRBV5-1; DNA: TGCGCCAGCAGCCCTCCCGACAGGGGGTCCTACGAGCAGTACTTC; CDR3: CASSPPDRGSYEQYF
size: -; D: -; J: TRBJ2-1; V: TRBV5-1; DNA: TGCGCCAGCAGCTTGGTTGGCTTTCTCAATGAGCAGTTCTTC; CDR3: CASSLVGFLNEQFF
size: -; D: TRBD1; J: TRBJ2-2; V: TRBV7-9; DNA: TGTGCCCCAAGAGGGGGACAGGGGAACACCGGGGAGCTGTTTTTT; CDR3: CAPRGGQGNTGELFF
size: -; D: TRBD1; J: TRBJ1-1; V: TRBV7-9; DNA: TGTTCCAGCAGCTTCCTTACCACAGGGGGCACTGAAGCTTTCTTT; CDR3: CSSSFLTTGGTEAFF
size: few; D: -; J: TRBJ1-1; V: TRBV7-3; DNA: TGTGCCAGCAGTCTAAGAGGAAACACTGAAGCTTTCTTT; CDR3: CASSLRGNTEAFF
size: -; D: TRBD1; J: TRBJ1-5; V: TRBV28; DNA: TGTGCCAGCAGCGAGGGGGACAGGGGAGGCAATCAGCCCCAGCATTTT; CDR3: CASSEGDRGGNQPQHF
size: -; D: TRBD1; J: TRBJ2-7; V: TRBV30; DNA: TGTGCCTGGCGATCGACAGGGGGTTTCTCCTACGAGCAGTACTTC; CDR3: CAWRSTGGFSYEQYF
size: -; D: -; J: TRBJ2-5; V: TRBV6-6; DNA: TGTGCCAGCAGTTCTCTCGAGACCCAGTACTTC; CDR3: CASSSLETQYF
size: few; D: TRBD1; J: TRBJ1-1; V: TRBV5-1; DNA: TGCGCCAGCAGCTTGTCAGGACAGGGTACTGTGGACACTGAAGCTTTCTTT; CDR3: CASSLSGQGTVDTEAFF
size: once; D: -; J: TRBJ2-2; V: TRBV9; DNA: TGTGCCAGCAGCGTGTACGGTAACCCCGGGGAGCTGTTTTTT; CDR3: CASSVYGNPGELFF